This TCR beta chain was captured in a study of brain T cells in children with intractable seizures (dated by TCRdb to the early 2020s). Study-level background: As a first screen for immune gene transcripts, resected brain tissue from 53 pediatric epilepsy surgery cases was run on a NanoString immunology panel. Among the approximately twelve selected surgery cases, pre-surgery blood was additionally sequenced for eight, leaving four cases with brain tissue only. Broader findings and caveats from the paper: Viral specificity was inferred only from CDR3 sequence similarity, and patients' HCMV serostatus was unknown. Because pre- and post-surgery blood were sequenced to different depths, clones absent from the pre-surgery sample may reflect undersampling.

The immunoSEQ assay was applied to genomic DNA to generate the TCR beta chain sequences. In the source study's methods: CDR3 sequences that did not begin with the conserved framework cysteine at position 104 were removed by hand. To get clonality, the normalized Shannon's Diversity Index was subtracted from one, giving values from 0 (maximal diversity) to 1 (oligoclonal). Chi-squared comparison-of-proportions tests were used to check whether the frequency of the same CDR3 differed between samples, for example brain versus blood. Public clonotypes were identified by searching immuneACCESS, and similarity to known antiviral clonotypes was assessed with the VDJdb browser. TCRdb retrieved this table from immuneACCESS and kept in-frame rearrangements only. Not all clones are present; in checked studies, unresolved V genes account for under half, and no reason is known for the remainder. The D gene and trimming were derived from the DNA, and the V and J assignments and clone size from that table. Recorded for this sample are about 350,000 clones; over 90% of them occurred a single time. Of the sample, roughly 5.7% is held by the ten largest clones.

About this clone: No cognate antigen has been identified for it. Base-call qualities are not available, and no considerably larger clone is one nucleotide away.

CDR1 is given as KGHDR and CDR2 as SFDVKD, both from the germline V gene. The V end loses 0 bases and the J end loses 6 bases, and a stretch of 17 bases separates them. Counted from cysteine to phenylalanine, this CDR3 has 16 amino acids. The CDR3 DNA has 48 bases and is translated from base 1. Interpreted using the paper, the time point label stands for: blood from clinic visit 5 months post-surgery; TSC patient then seizure free. The surgery cases showing the highest brain T cell transcript signatures were chosen for TCR beta chain sequencing of brain tissue and, when available, of blood. Before surgery, patients had received at least one anti-epileptic drug. TCR-sequenced patients were children with drug-resistant epilepsy due to tuberous sclerosis complex, focal cortical dysplasia, Rasmussen encephalitis or hemimegalencephaly. Bulk genomic DNA was extracted from unsorted brain tissue and whole blood with the Monarch genomic DNA purification kit.

This clonotype originated in a boy younger than two with tuberous sclerosis and intractable seizures. The sequence is built from TRBV24-1 and TRBJ2-7, with the D gene not clear enough to name. Source: peripheral blood, taken more than 4 months after surgery. In nucleotide form, the sequence is TGTGCCACCAGTGATTTGATAACAAAGCAATGGTGCGAGCAGTACTTC. The resulting protein is CATSDLITKQWCEQYF.